Following are 9 T cell receptor beta chains from one sample sequenced in a study of blood T cell repertoires in COVID-19. Repertoires were generated with immunoSEQ multiplex PCR, while TCRdb's copy carries only in-frame clones and drops some. Here the sample spans 95,000 to 120,000 clones, approximately 81% being singletons. The sequenced sample consisted of peripheral blood. These receptors were collected from a middle-aged man with acute or convalescent COVID-19.

The CDR3 coding sequence is TGTGCCAGTATGGGGACTAGCGCGACCCAGGAGACCCAGTACTTC. Its protein is CASMGTSATQETQYF. V gene TRBV19 combines with J gene TRBJ2-5; 10 bases match TRBD2. CDR1 is LNHDA and CDR2 is SQIVND in the germline V gene (reference sequence). The CDR3 totals 15 residues. The V segment lost 7 bases and the J segment 5 bases; nucleotides outside the gene matches: 10. Together with reference TRBV19 and TRBJ2-5, the CDR3 gives the full variable domain: DGGITQSPKYLFRKEGQNVTLSCEQNLNHDAMYWYRQDPGQGLRLIYYSQIVNDFQKGDIAEGYSVSREKKESFPLTVTSAQKNPTAFYLCASMGTSATQETQYFGPGTRLLVL.

V usage is TRBV6-5 and J usage is TRBJ2-4; D uncertain. Looked up from germline, CDR1 is MNHEY and CDR2 is SVGAGI. Between the trimmed V and J ends, which lost 4 bases and 0 bases, there was a span of 10 bases. CDR3 length: 15 amino acids. The CDR3 is CASSFLHLAKNIQYF. The CDR3 DNA reads TGTGCCAGCAGTTTCTTACACCTAGCCAAAAACATTCAGTACTTC.

The V call is TRBV6-4, the J call TRBJ2-1; the D gene is possibly TRBD1 (5 bases). The CDR3 is 14 residues long. Germline CDR1 MRHNA, CDR2 SNTAGT. The germline V and J ends were trimmed by 6 bases and 9 bases, with 18 bases remaining between them. The CDR3 loop is CASSKHSVGPEQFF. Here the CDR3 DNA reads TGTGCCAGCAGCAAACACTCAGTGGGGCCTGAGCAGTTCTTC.

This clone appeared a few times. The CDR3 loop reads CASSSYQGSSYEQYF. DNA of the CDR3: TGTGCCAGCAGCTCCTACCAGGGGTCCTCCTACGAGCAGTACTTC. The chain carries TRBV7-9 and TRBJ2-7; perhaps TRBD1 as D (6 bases). The CDR3 runs to 15 residues. Per germline, CDR1 SEHNR and CDR2 FQNEAQ (reference sequence). The ends were cut back, 4 bases at V and 0 bases at J, with 13 bases in the middle.

The chain couples TRBV2 to TRBJ2-1; tentatively, D is TRBD2 (6 bases). V was cut by 7 bases and J by 5 bases, with 12 bases left in between. The CDR3 is 13 residues long. The germline gives CDR1 SNHLY, CDR2 FYNNEI. DNA for the CDR3: TGTGCCAGCAAGGGAGGCGACCACAATGAGCAGTTCTTC. Translating gives CASKGGDHNEQFF.

J is TRBJ2-3 and V is TRBV7-9; tentative D call: TRBD2 (6 bases). V was trimmed by 5 bases and J by 0 bases, leaving 15 bases between them. CDR1 is SEHNR, CDR2 FQNEAQ, per germline (reference sequence). CDR3 length: 16 amino acids. Here the CDR3 DNA reads TGTGCCAGCAGCCATGATCAGGCGGGGAGCACAGATACGCAGTATTTT. It specifies CASSHDQAGSTDTQYF.

The V call is TRBV4-3, the J call TRBJ2-5; possibly TRBD1 for D (6 bases). CDR3 length: 14 amino acids. Trimming left V 2 bases short and J 8 bases short, with 15 bases between. Looked up from germline, CDR1 is LGHNA and CDR2 is YSLEER. CDR3 nucleotide sequence: TGCGCCAGCAGCCAAACCGAGGACAGTCTTACCCAGTACTTC. Encoded protein: CASSQTEDSLTQYF.

V usage is TRBV4-2 and J usage is TRBJ2-7; 10 bases fit TRBD2. This CDR3 has 16 amino acids. The V gene end was trimmed by 0 bases and the J gene end by 0 bases; junction bases not matched to a gene: 2. Germline V CDR1 and CDR2: LGHNA, YNFKEQ. CDR3 in amino acids: CASSQEKRGGSYEQYF. The CDR3 DNA reads as TGTGCCAGCAGCCAAGAGAAGCGGGGGGGCTCCTACGAGCAGTACTTC.

The chain has TRBV27 and TRBJ2-1; D perhaps matches TRBD2 (5 bases). With 1 base removed from V and 9 bases from J, the gap between germline ends came to 10 bases. Germline lookup yields CDR1 MNHEY and CDR2 SMNVEV (reference sequence). CDR3 size: 13 residues. CDR3 nucleotide sequence: TGTGCCAGCAGTTTATTACGAGGGTTTGAGCAGTTCTTC. Amino acid sequence: CASSLLRGFEQFF.